This T cell receptor (beta chain) was captured by sequencing in a study of cytotoxic CD8 clonotypes in ibrutinib-treated CLL. Method: immunoSEQ multiplex PCR; TCRdb's copy keeps in-frame clones and lacks some. Of about 140,000 clones listed, roughly 90% were seen once; the top ten hold 9.5% to 14%. This CDR3 spans 17 amino acids. The J segment lost 1 base and the V segment lost 5 bases, leaving 11 bases of the junction unmatched. Per the germline V gene, CDR1 is LNHDA and CDR2 is SQIVND (reference sequence). V is TRBV19 and J is TRBJ1-5; 7 nucleotides line up with TRBD1. The specimen was PBMCs, collected after 12 months of ibrutinib treatment. This TCR was recovered from a human donor with chronic lymphocytic leukemia. The CDR3 here is CASSRDREGTSNQPQHF. CDR3 DNA: TGTGCCAGTAGTCGAGACAGGGAGGGGACGAGCAATCAGCCCCAGCATTTT.